The table lists the clone carrying this TCR beta chain with a few counts. In TCRdb, the 5' RACE reads were re-called with MiXCR into one record per CDR3 protein. The sample lists over 550,000 distinct CDR3 sequences, roughly 7.2% seen once, with 1.6% in the top ten. The data originate from a study of identical twins. Germline values: CDR1 MNHNS, CDR2 SASEGT. The V end lost 2 bases, the J end lost 0 bases, and 8 bases lay between the germline ends. The CDR3 length is 14 residues. The sample was also linked to a second study, of yellow fever vaccine responses in identical twins.

The sequence was obtained from a woman aged 18 to 35 in good health. This chain uses TRBV6-1 with TRBJ2-7; no definite D call. Specimen: PBMCs. Written as DNA, the CDR3 is TGTGCCAGCAGTGAACAGGCAGACTCCTACGAGCAGTACGTC. It codes for CASSEQADSYEQYV.